A single sample is the source of the 20 T cell receptor beta chains below, sequenced in a study of blood T cells in healthy people across ages. Then a second PCR, running roughly 7 to 11 cycles, was carried out with a sample-barcoded 5' primer and a J-beta primer mix. MiXCR, run by TCRdb on the 5' RACE reads, gives a single entry per CDR3 protein. The sample contains some 900,000 distinct CDR3 sequences, about 48% of which appear only once. The sequencing sample was made of blood. All receptors come from a man younger than 40 in good health.

The gene calls are TRBV6-5 and TRBJ2-7; D ambiguous. CDR3 size: 14 residues. The germline V gene encodes CDR1 MNHEY and CDR2 SVGAGI. The V end lost 6 bases, the J end lost 0 bases, and 12 bases lay between the germline ends. CDR3 loop: CASRPVWSSYEQYF. The CDR3 coding sequence is TGTGCCAGCAGGCCCGTTTGGTCCTCCTACGAGCAGTACTTC.

The gene calls are TRBV7-2 and TRBJ2-3; either TRBD1 or TRBD2 may supply D (6 bases each). Trimming stripped 1 base from V and 1 base from J, with 12 bases between. The CDR3 runs 16 residues. Germline V gene sequence: CDR1 SGHTA, CDR2 FQGNSA. This CDR3 reads CASSLGGAGGTDTQYF. CDR3 in DNA: TGTGCCAGCAGCTTAGGGGGGGCGGGCGGCACAGATACGCAGTATTTT.

This clonotype was seen once. The V gene is TRBV9, the J gene TRBJ2-1, with D possibly matching TRBD1 (5 bases). With 1 base removed from V and 13 bases from J, the gap between germline ends came to 15 bases. The germline V gene has CDR1 SGDLS and CDR2 YYNGEE. CDR3 size: 13 residues. The CDR3 DNA is TGTGCCAGCAGCGTAAACCTACAGGAGACCCAGTTCTTC. As protein: CASSVNLQETQFF.

This clonotype was counted a single time. The V call is TRBV5-1, the J call TRBJ2-5; either TRBD1 or TRBD2 may supply D (6 bases each). Trimming removed 4 bases from V and 2 bases from J, with 21 bases in between. The CDR3 has 17 residues. Germline assignment: CDR1 SGHRS and CDR2 YFSETQ. In nucleotides, the CDR3 is TGCGCCAGCAGCCCCGGGACCGGAGGGGGGAATCAAGAGACCCAGTACTTC. Its protein product is CASSPGTGGGNQETQYF. Supplemented by reference TRBV5-1 and TRBJ2-5, the full variable domain reads KAGVTQTPRYLIKTRGQQVTLSCSPISGHRSVSWYQQTPGQGLQFLFEYFSETQRNKGNFPGRFSGRQFSNSRSEMNVSTLELGDSALYLCASSPGTGGGNQETQYFGPGTRLLVL.

This clonotype came up many times. The rearrangement joins TRBV7-2 to TRBJ1-6, with D maybe TRBD1 (5 bases). Looked up from germline, CDR1 is SGHTA and CDR2 is FQGNSA. Trimming took off 1 base at V and 7 bases at J, with 11 bases between the two ends. The length of the CDR3 is 15 residues. The CDR3 protein is CASSLDRTDNSPLHF. CDR3 coding DNA: TGTGCCAGCAGCTTAGACAGGACGGACAATTCACCCCTCCACTTT.

The chain joins TRBV29-1 to TRBJ2-3, with TRBD2 as a possible D gene (7 bases). There are 13 residues in the CDR3. V was trimmed by 5 bases and J by 5 bases, leaving 14 bases between them. Germline V gives CDR1 SQVTM, CDR2 ANQGSEA. The CDR3 sequence: CSVLGGPGDTQYF. The CDR3 region has the DNA TGCAGCGTTTTGGGGGGGCCAGGAGATACGCAGTATTTT.

The chain has TRBV11-2 and TRBJ2-5; D not resolved. With 5 bases removed from V and 2 bases from J, the gap between germline ends came to 12 bases. This CDR3 comprises 14 residues. CDR1 is SGHAT, CDR2 FQNNGV, per germline. CDR3 nucleotide sequence: TGTGCCAGCAGCCCGAGACACGTACAAGAGACCCAGTACTTC. The encoded protein is CASSPRHVQETQYF.

This clonotype turned up a few times. V usage is TRBV3-1 and J usage is TRBJ1-2; TRBD1 agrees at 7 bases. CDR1 is LGHDT, CDR2 YNNKEL, per germline (reference sequence). CDR3 length: 14 residues. Losses at the gene ends were 0 bases for V and 7 bases for J; bases not matched to a gene: 5. CDR3: CASSQETRGFGYTF. CDR3 nucleotides: TGTGCCAGCAGCCAAGAAACCAGGGGGTTTGGCTACACCTTC.

A remark on this clonotype: A read error may produce the germline difference seen at one junction end. This sequence joins TRBV7-3 and TRBJ2-1; D may be TRBD2 (5 bases). Germline-derived CDR1 and CDR2 are SGHTA and FQGTGA. This CDR3 has 13 residues. This chain's CDR3 is CAGSRDSYNEQFF. Written as DNA, the CDR3 is TGTGCCGGCAGCCGGGACTCCTACAATGAGCAGTTCTTC.

The chain joins TRBV20-1 to TRBJ1-2; 7 positions agree with TRBD1. CDR1 and CDR2 (germline): DFQATT, SNEGSKA (reference sequence). J gave up 3 bases and V 3 bases, and 7 bases lay outside the gene matches. The length of the CDR3 is 14 residues. The CDR3 DNA is TGCAGTGCTAGCGTTATTCAGGGGGACTATGGCTACACCTTC. Translated, it gives CSASVIQGDYGYTF.

This rearrangement joins TRBV29-1 to TRBJ2-1; 7 bases fit TRBD2. Germline CDR1 and CDR2: SQVTM and ANQGSEA. The length of the CDR3 is 13 residues. After removal of 4 bases from V and 5 bases from J, the junction contained 5 bases not matched to a gene. CDR3 in amino acids: CSVATSANNEQFF. In nucleotides, the CDR3 is TGCAGCGTTGCTACTAGCGCCAACAATGAGCAGTTCTTC.

For the CDR3, the DNA is TGTGCCAGCAGCTTAGGACTAGCGGGGGAGTGGGAGCAGTACTTC. Translated, it gives CASSLGLAGEWEQYF. This chain uses TRBV13 with TRBJ2-7; 11 bases line up with TRBD2. The germline V gene encodes CDR1 PRHDT and CDR2 FYEKMQ (reference sequence). The CDR3 has 15 residues. The V segment lost 0 bases and the J segment 7 bases; nucleotides outside the gene matches: 5.

The CDR3 protein is CASSLDRVNGYTF. CDR3 coding DNA: TGTGCCAGCAGTCTGGACAGGGTTAATGGCTACACCTTC. V usage is TRBV12-3 or TRBV12-4 and J usage is TRBJ1-2, with TRBD1 identical over 8 bases. This CDR3 is built from 13 residues. With V trimmed by 5 bases and J by 6 bases, 5 bases remained unmatched.

J is TRBJ1-2 and V is TRBV28; 8 bases are a match to TRBD1. This CDR3 has 15 amino acids. The germline CDR1 and CDR2 sequences are MDHEN and SYDVKM. With V trimmed by 4 bases and J by 1 base, 5 bases remained unmatched. The CDR3 loop reads CASSSAGGINYGYTF. The CDR3 region has the DNA TGTGCCAGCAGTTCAGCAGGGGGCATTAACTATGGCTACACCTTC.

The V and J genes are TRBV10-3 and TRBJ2-5; D not resolved. The tail of the sequence fits TRBJ2-7 better, so the J call may be wrong. The CDR3 is 14 amino acids. CDR1 and CDR2 from the germline V gene are ENHRY and SYGVKD. The CDR3 DNA is TGTGCCATCAGAGACTCATTTCAAAACTACGAGCAGTACTTC. This gives the protein CAIRDSFQNYEQYF.

V gene TRBV3-1 combines with J gene TRBJ2-2; 8 nucleotides match TRBD2. There are 13 residues in the CDR3. Trimming cost V 1 base and J 16 bases; bases outside gene matches: 8. Looked up from germline, CDR1 is LGHDT and CDR2 is YNNKEL (reference sequence). The DNA of the CDR3 is TGTGCCAGCAGCCAAGCGGATAGCGGGGTTCGGTTTTTT. This translates into CASSQADSGVRFF.

V is TRBV6-2 or TRBV6-3 and J is TRBJ2-1; no clear D gene. CDR1 and CDR2 from the germline V gene are MNHEY and SVGEGT. This CDR3 spans 17 amino acids. Trimming took 2 bases from V and 2 from J, leaving 16 bases between them. This CDR3 reads CASSYPGPRGPYNEQFF. In nucleotides, the CDR3 is TGTGCCAGCAGTTACCCCGGGCCCAGAGGACCCTACAATGAGCAGTTCTTC.

The chain couples TRBV24-1 to TRBJ2-3; possibly TRBD2 for D (6 bases). Germline V CDR1 and CDR2: KGHDR, SFDVKD. CDR3 length equals 16 residues. V was shortened by 3 bases and J by 1 base, with 13 bases between the two germline ends. The CDR3 bases are TGTGCCACCAGTGATCGTCATAGCGGACGCACAGATACGCAGTATTTT. Its translation: CATSDRHSGRTDTQYF.

The chain is built from TRBV18 and TRBJ1-2; D unclear. The CDR3 length is 12 residues. Germline CDR1 is KGHSH and CDR2 is LQKENI. V was trimmed by 4 bases and J by 6 bases, leaving 9 bases between them. CDR3 nucleotides: TGTGCCAGCTCACTCTCGTCCGATGGCTACACCTTC. The encoded protein is CASSLSSDGYTF.

The rearrangement links TRBV29-1 to TRBJ2-2, with a possible D match to TRBD1 (6 bases). This CDR3 is built from 16 residues. Trimming removed 2 bases at V and 0 bases at J, with 13 bases between. Germline CDR1 reads SQVTM; CDR2 reads ANQGSEA. CDR3 loop: CSVERQDPANTGELFF. CDR3 DNA sequence: TGCAGCGTTGAAAGACAGGACCCCGCGAACACCGGGGAGCTGTTTTTT.